This record covers a single T cell receptor (beta chain). Clones were sequenced by immunoSEQ multiplex PCR, and TCRdb holds only the in-frame ones, with some missing. This sample has 35,000 to 55,000 clones, with approximately 90% found just once. The sample comes from a study of OX40 agonist ivuxolimab in advanced cancers. The CDR3 length is 15 residues. Germline V gives CDR1 SGHAT, CDR2 FQNNGV. V gave up 7 bases and J gave up 1 base, with 16 bases separating them. The sample here was CD4+ or CD8+ T cells sorted from blood, taken in a trial of the OX40 agonist ivuxolimab. The chain uses TRBV11-2 and TRBJ1-2, with a tentative D call TRBD1 (6 bases). This receptor was obtained from an adult with an advanced solid tumor such as melanoma, head and neck, liver or kidney cancer. CDR3: CASKKGVFNNYGYTF. Here the CDR3 DNA reads TGTGCCAGCAAGAAGGGGGTCTTTAATAACTATGGCTACACCTTC. Full variable domain (outside the CDR3, taken from reference TRBV11-2 and TRBJ1-2): EAGVAQSPRYKIIEKRQSVAFWCNPISGHATLYWYQQILGQGPKLLIQFQNNGVVDDSQLPKDRFSAERLKGVDSTLKIQPAKLEDSAVYLCASKKGVFNNYGYTFGSGTRLTVV.